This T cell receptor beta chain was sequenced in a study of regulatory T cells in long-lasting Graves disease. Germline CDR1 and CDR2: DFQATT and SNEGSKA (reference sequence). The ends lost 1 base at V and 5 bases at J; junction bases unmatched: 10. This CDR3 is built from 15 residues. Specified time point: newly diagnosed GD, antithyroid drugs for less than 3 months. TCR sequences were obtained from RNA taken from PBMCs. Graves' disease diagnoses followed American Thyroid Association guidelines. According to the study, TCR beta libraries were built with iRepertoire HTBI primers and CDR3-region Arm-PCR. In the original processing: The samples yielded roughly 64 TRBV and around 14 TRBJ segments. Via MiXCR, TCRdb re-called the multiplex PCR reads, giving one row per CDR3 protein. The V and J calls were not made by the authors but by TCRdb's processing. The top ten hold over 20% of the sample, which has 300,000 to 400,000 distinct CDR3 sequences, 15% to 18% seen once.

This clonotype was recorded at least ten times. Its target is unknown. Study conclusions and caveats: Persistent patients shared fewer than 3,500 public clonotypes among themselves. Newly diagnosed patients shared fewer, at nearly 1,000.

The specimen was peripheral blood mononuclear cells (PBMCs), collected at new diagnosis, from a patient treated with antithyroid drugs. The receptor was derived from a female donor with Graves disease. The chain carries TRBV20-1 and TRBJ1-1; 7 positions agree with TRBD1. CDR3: CSARGQGVYVTEAFF. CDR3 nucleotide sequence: TGCAGTGCTAGAGGGCAGGGGGTTTATGTAACTGAAGCTTTCTTT.